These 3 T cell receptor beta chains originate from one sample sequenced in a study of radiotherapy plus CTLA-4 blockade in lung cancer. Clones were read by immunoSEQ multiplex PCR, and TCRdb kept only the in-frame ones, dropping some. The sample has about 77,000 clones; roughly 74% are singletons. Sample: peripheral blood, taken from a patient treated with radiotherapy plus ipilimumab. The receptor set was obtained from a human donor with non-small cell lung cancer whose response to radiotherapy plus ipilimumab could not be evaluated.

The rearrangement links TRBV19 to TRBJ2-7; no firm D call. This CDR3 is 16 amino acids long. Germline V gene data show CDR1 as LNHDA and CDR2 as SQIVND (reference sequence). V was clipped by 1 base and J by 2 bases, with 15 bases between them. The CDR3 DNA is TGTGCCAGTAGTATAGCGGCTTCGAACAGTCCCTACGAGCAGTACTTC. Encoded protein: CASSIAASNSPYEQYF.

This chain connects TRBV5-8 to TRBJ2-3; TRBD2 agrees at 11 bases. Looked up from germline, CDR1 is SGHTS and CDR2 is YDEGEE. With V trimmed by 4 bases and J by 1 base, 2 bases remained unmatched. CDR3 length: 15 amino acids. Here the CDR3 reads CASSSSGGGTDTQYF. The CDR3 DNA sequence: TGTGCCAGCAGCAGTAGCGGGGGGGGCACAGATACGCAGTATTTT.

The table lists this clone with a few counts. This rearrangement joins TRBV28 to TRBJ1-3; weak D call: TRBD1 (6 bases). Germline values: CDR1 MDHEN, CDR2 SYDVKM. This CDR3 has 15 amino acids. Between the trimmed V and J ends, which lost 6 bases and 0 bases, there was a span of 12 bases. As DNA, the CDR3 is TGTGCCAGCAGCACCACAGGGAACTCTGGAAACACCATATATTTT. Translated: CASSTTGNSGNTIYF.